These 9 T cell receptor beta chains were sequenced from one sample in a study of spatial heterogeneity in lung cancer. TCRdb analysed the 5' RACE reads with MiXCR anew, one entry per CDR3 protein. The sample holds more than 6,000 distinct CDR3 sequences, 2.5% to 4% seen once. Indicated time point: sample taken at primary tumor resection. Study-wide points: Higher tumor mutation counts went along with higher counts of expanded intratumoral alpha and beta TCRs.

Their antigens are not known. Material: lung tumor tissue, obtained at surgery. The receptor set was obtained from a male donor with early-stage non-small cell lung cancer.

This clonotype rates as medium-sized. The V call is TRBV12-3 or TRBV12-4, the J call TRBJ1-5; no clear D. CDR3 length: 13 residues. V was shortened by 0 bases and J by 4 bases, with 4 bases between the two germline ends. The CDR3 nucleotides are TGTGCCAGCAGTTTAGCCGCAAATCAGCCCCAGCATTTT. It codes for CASSLAANQPQHF.

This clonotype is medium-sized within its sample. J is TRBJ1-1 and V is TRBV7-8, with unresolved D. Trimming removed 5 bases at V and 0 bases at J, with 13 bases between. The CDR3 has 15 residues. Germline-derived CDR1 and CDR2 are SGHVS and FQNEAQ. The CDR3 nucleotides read TGTGCCAGCAGCAAGGGTACGGTAATGAACACTGAAGCTTTCTTT. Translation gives CASSKGTVMNTEAFF.

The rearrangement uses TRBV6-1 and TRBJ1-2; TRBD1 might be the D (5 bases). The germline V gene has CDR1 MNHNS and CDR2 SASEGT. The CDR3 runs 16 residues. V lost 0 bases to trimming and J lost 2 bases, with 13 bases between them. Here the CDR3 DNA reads TGTGCCAGCAGTGAAGCGCTTCGAGGACAAAACTATGGCTACACCTTC. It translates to CASSEALRGQNYGYTF.

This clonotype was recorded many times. The CDR3: CASSLGYGTEAFF. CDR3 sequence (DNA): TGTGCCAGCAGTTTGGGGTATGGAACTGAAGCTTTCTTT. This chain joins TRBV27 and TRBJ1-1; D uncertain. Germline V gene data show CDR1 as MNHEY and CDR2 as SMNVEV (reference sequence). Deletions cut 3 bases from V and 5 bases from J, with 10 bases between. CDR3 length equals 13 residues.

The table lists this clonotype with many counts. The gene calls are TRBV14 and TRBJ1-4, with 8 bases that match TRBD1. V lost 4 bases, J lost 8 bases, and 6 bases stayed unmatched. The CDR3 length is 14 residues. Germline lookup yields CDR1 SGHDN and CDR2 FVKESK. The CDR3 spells CASSLRTGPEKLFF. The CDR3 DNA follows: TGTGCCAGCAGCCTGCGGACAGGGCCCGAAAAACTGTTTTTT.

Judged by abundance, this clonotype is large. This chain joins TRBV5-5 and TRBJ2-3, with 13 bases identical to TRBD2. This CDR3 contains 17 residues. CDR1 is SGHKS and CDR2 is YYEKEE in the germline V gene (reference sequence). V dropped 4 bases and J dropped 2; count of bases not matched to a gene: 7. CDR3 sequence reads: CASSLRLAGGPTDTQYF. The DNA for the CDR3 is TGTGCCAGCAGCCTCCGACTAGCGGGGGGCCCCACAGATACGCAGTATTTT.

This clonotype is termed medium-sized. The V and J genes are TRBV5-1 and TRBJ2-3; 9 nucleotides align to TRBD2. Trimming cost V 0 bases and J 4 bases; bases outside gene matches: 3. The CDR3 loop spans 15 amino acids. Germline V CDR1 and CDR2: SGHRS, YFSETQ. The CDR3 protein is CASSLGSGGPDTQYF. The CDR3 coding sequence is TGCGCCAGCAGCTTGGGTAGCGGGGGTCCAGATACGCAGTATTTT.

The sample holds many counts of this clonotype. CDR3 sequence: CASSKGRGRPKNIQYF. The DNA of the CDR3 is TGTGCCAGCAGCAAAGGGAGAGGGCGGCCCAAAAACATTCAGTACTTC. The V call is TRBV21-1, the J call TRBJ2-4; TRBD2, the D gene given by the table, was not confirmed from the DNA. TRBV21-1 is an annotated pseudogene. The CDR3 length is 16 residues.

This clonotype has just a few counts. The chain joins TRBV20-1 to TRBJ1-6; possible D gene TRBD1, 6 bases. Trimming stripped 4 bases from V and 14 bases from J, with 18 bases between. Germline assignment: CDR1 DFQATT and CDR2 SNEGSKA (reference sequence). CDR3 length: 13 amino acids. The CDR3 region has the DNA TGCAGTGCTACAGAGACAGGACTCTCAGCCCTCCACTTT. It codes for CSATETGLSALHF.